This T cell receptor (beta chain) derives from a study of blood T cell repertoires in COVID-19. Produced via immunoSEQ multiplex PCR; TCRdb's table is partial and in-frame only. The sample contains over 200,000 clones, approximately 87% of which appear only once. Participant-given clinical history determined each cohort assignment. This CDR3 is 14 amino acids long. Germline values: CDR1 SGHAT, CDR2 FQDESV (reference sequence). V was cut by 6 bases and J by 7 bases, with 13 bases left in between. The sequencing input was PBMCs or T cells enriched from blood (not recorded which). This receptor was taken from a woman between 45 and 60 years old in a cohort exposed to, infected with or recovered from COVID-19 (not recorded which). The chain recombines TRBV11-1 with TRBJ1-6; D gene ambiguous. The CDR3 spells CASRERVKNSPLHF. The CDR3 DNA reads TGTGCCAGCAGAGAGAGAGTAAAAAATTCACCCCTCCACTTT.